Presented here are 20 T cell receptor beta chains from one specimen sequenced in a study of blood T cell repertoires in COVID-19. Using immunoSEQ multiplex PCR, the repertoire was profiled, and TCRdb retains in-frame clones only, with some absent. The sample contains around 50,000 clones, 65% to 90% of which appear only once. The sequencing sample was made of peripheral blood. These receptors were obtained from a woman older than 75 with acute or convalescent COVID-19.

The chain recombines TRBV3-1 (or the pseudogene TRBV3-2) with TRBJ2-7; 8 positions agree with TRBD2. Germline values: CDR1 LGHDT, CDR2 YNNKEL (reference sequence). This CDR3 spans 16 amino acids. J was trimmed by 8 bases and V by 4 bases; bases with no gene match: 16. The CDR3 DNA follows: TGTGCCAGCAGCCGCCAGGGGCGGGGGGCCTCTGGAAAGCAGTACTTC. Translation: CASSRQGRGASGKQYF.

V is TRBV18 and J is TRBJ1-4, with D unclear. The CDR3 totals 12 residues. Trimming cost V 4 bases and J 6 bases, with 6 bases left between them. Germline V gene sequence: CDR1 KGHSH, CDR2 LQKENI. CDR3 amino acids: CASSLRDEKLFF. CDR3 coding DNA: TGTGCCAGCTCACTCCGGGATGAAAAACTGTTTTTT.

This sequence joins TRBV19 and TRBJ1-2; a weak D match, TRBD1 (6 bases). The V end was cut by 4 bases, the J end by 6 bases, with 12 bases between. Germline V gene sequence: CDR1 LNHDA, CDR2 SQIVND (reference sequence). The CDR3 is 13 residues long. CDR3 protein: CASSTRQAHGYTF. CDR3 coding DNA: TGTGCCAGTAGTACCCGACAGGCCCATGGCTACACCTTC.

This chain's CDR3 is CASSAHRGDTGELFF. The CDR3 nucleotides are TGCGCCAGCAGCGCCCACAGGGGGGATACCGGGGAGCTGTTTTTT. V is TRBV4-1 and J is TRBJ2-2, with 8 bases identical to TRBD1. V lost 5 bases, J lost 5 bases, and 7 bases stayed unmatched. CDR1 MGHRA and CDR2 YSYEKL come from the germline V gene. The CDR3 consists of 15 residues.

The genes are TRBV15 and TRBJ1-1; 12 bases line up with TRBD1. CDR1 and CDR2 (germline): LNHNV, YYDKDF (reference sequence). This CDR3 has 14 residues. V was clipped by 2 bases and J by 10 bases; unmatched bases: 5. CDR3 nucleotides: TGTGCCACCAGCAGACTCGGGACAGGGGGCCGAGCTTTCTTT. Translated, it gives CATSRLGTGGRAFF.

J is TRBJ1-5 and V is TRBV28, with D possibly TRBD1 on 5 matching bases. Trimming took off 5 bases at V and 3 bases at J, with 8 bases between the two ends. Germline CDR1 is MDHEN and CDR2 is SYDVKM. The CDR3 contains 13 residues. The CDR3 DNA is TGTGCCAGCAGTAGACAGCTCAATCAGCCCCAGCATTTT. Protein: CASSRQLNQPQHF.

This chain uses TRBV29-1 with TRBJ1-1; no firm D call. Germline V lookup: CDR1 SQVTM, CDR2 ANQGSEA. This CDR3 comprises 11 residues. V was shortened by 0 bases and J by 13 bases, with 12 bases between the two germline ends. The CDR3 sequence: CSVEEGRSGFF. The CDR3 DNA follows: TGCAGCGTTGAAGAAGGGAGGTCGGGTTTCTTT. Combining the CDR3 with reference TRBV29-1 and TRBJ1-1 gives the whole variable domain SAVISQKPSRDICQRGTSLTIQCQVDSQVTMMFWYRQQPGQSLTLIATANQGSEATYESGFVIDKFPISRPNLTFSTLTVSNMSPEDSSIYLCSVEEGRSGFFGQGTRLTVV.

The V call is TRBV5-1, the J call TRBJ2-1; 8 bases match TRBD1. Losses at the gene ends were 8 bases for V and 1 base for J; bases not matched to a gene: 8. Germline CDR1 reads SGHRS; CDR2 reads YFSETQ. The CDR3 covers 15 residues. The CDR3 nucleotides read TGCGCCAGTACGACGACAGGGGCGTCCTACAATGAGCAGTTCTTC. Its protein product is CASTTTGASYNEQFF.

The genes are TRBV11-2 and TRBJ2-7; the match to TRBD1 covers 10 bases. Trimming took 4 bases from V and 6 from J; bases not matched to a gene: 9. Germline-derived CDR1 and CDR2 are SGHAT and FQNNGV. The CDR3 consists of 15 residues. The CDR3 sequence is CASSSGTGAGFEQYF. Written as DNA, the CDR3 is TGTGCCAGCAGCTCCGGGACAGGGGCAGGATTCGAGCAGTACTTC.

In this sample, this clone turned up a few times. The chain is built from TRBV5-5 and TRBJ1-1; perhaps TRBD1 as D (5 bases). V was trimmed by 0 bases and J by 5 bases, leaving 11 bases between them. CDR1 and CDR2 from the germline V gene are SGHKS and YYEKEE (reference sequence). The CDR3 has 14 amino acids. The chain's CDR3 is CASSLGDRGTEAFF. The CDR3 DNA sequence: TGTGCCAGCAGCTTGGGGGACCGGGGGACTGAAGCTTTCTTT.

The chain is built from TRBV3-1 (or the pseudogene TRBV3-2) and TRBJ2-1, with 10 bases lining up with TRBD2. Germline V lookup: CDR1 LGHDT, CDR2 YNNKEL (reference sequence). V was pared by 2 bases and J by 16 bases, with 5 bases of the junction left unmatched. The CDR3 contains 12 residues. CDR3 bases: TGTGCCAGCAGCCAACTAGCGGGGGAGGAATTCTTC. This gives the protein CASSQLAGEEFF.

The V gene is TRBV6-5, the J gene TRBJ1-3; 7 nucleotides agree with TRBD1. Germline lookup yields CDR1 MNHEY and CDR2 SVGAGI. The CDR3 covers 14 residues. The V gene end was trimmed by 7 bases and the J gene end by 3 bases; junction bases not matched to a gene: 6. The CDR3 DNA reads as TGTGCCAGCACGAGAGGGGGCGATGGAAACACCATATATTTT. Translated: CASTRGGDGNTIYF.

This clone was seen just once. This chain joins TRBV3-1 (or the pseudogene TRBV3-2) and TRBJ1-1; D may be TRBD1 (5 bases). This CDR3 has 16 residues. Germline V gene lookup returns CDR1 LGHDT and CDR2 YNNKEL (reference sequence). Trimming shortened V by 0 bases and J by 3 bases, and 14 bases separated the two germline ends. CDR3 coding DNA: TGTGCCAGCAGCCAAGAGCGCTTGAAAGGGGACACTGAAGCTTTCTTT. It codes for CASSQERLKGDTEAFF.

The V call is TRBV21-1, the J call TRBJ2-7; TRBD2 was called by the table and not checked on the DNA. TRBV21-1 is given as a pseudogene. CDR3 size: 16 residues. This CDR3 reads CASSKGLAGGSYEQYF. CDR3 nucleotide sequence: TGTGCCAGCAGCAAAGGTCTAGCGGGGGGGTCCTACGAGCAGTACTTC.

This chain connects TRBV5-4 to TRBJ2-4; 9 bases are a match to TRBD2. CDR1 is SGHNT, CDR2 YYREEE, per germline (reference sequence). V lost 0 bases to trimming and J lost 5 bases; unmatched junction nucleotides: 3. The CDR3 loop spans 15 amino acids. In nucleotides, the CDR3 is TGTGCCAGCAGCTTGGGAGCGGGGGGCGAAAACATTCAGTACTTC. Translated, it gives CASSLGAGGENIQYF.

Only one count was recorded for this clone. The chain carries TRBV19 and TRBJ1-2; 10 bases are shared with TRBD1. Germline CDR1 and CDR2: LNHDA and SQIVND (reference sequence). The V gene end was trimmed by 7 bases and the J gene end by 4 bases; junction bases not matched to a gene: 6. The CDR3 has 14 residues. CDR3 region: CASTDRGKVYGYTF. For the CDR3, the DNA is TGTGCCAGTACGGACAGGGGGAAAGTCTATGGCTACACCTTC.

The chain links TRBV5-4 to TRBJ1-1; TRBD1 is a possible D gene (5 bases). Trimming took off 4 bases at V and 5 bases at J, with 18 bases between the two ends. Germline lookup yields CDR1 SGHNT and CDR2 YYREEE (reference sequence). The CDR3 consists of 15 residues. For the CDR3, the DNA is TGTGCCAGCAGCCGGGCTGGGGCGCGAAGGACTGAAGCTTTCTTT. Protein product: CASSRAGARRTEAFF.

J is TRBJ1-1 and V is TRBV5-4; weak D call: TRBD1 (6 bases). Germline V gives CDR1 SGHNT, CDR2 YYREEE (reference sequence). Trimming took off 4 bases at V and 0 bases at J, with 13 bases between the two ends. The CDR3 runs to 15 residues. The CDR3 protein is CASSPRTDLNTEAFF. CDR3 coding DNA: TGTGCCAGCAGCCCCCGGACAGACCTGAACACTGAAGCTTTCTTT.

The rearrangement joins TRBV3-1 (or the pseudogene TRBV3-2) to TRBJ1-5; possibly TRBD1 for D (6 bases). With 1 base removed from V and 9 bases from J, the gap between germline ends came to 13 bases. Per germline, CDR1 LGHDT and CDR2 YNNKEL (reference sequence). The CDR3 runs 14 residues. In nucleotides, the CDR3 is TGTGCCAGCAGCCAAGGTAGGGGGGGAGGGCCCCAGCATTTT. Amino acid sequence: CASSQGRGGGPQHF.

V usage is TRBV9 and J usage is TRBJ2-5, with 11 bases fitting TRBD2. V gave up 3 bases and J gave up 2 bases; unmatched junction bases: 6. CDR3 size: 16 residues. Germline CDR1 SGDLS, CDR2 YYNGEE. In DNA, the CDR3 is TGTGCCAGCAGCGGGTCTAGCGGGGGGCTACAAGAGACCCAGTACTTC. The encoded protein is CASSGSSGGLQETQYF.